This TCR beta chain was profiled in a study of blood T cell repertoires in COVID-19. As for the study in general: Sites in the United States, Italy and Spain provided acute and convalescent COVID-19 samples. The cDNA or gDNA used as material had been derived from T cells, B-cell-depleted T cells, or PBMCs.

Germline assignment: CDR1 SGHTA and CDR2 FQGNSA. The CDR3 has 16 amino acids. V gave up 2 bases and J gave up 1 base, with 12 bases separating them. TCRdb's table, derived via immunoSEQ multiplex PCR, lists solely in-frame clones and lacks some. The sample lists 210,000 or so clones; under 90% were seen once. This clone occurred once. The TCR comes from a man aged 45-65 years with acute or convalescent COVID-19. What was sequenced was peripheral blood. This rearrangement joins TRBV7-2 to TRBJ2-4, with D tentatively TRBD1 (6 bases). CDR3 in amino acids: CASSLRSQGAKNIQYF. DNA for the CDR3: TGTGCCAGCAGCTTAAGGTCCCAGGGGGCCAAAAACATTCAGTACTTC.